These 28 T cell receptor beta chains came from one sample sequenced in a study of cytomegalovirus exposure and HLA in healthy donors (dated by TCRdb to the late 2010s). The library relied on the immunoSEQ multiplex PCR assay. A mixture of 60 forward primers for TCR Vbeta segments and 13 reverse primers for TCR Jbeta segments was used in the multiplex PCR. The table comes from immuneACCESS by way of TCRdb, which keeps in-frame sequences with V and J called. Part of the clones is missing from these tables; in studies checked, under half for an unresolved V gene and the rest for unknown reasons. The sample data list fewer than 200,000 clones, and almost 80% of these were observed just once. The ten largest clones add up to around 0.98% of the sample. The source material was PBMCs. The receptors derive from a woman aged 45-65 years in good health and CMV-seropositive.

The chain couples TRBV2 to TRBJ2-4, with 7 nucleotides matching TRBD2. In germline, CDR1 is SNHLY, CDR2 FYNNEI. This CDR3 contains 17 residues. Trimming cost V 1 base and J 6 bases; bases outside gene matches: 12. CDR3 loop: CASSEDEGLVVANIQYF. CDR3 nucleotides: TGTGCCAGCAGTGAAGATGAAGGACTAGTAGTCGCAAACATTCAGTACTTC.

The rearrangement joins TRBV9 to TRBJ2-1, with 9 bases lining up with TRBD1. CDR1 is SGDLS, CDR2 YYNGEE, per germline. V lost 3 bases and J lost 5; bases outside the gene matches: 15. The CDR3 has 18 amino acids. As DNA, the CDR3 is TGTGCCAGCAGCGGTGGGCCCCCACAGGGGGCCAGAAACAATGAGCAGTTCTTC. It codes for CASSGGPPQGARNNEQFF.

This chain uses TRBV25-1 with TRBJ2-3; 14 bases map to TRBD2. The CDR3 has 16 residues. The germline V gene has CDR1 MGHDK and CDR2 SYGVNS. With V trimmed by 5 bases and J by 7 bases, 8 bases remained unmatched. The DNA for the CDR3 is TGTGCCAGCAGTCAAACCGGGACTAGCGGGAGAAATACGCAGTATTTT. Protein: CASSQTGTSGRNTQYF. Full variable domain (missing parts from reference TRBV25-1 and TRBJ2-3): EADIYQTPRYLVIGTGKKITLECSQTMGHDKMYWYQQDPGMELHLIHYSYGVNSTEKGDLSSESTVSRIRTEHFPLTLESARPSHTSQYLCASSQTGTSGRNTQYFGPGTRLTVL.

In its sample, this clone was seen once. V and J are TRBV30 and TRBJ1-5; 10 bases align to TRBD1. The CDR3 sequence is 13 residues long. The V gene's germline CDR1 is GTSNPN and CDR2 SVGIG (reference sequence). After removal of 3 bases from V and 6 bases from J, the junction contained 2 bases not matched to a gene. Written as DNA, the CDR3 is TGTGCCTGGAGCCGGGACAGGGGTCAGCCCCAGCATTTT. This encodes CAWSRDRGQPQHF. Full variable domain (remainder filled in from reference TRBV30 and TRBJ1-5): SQTIHQWPATLVQPVGSPLSLECTVEGTSNPNLYWYRQAAGRGLQLLFYSVGIGQISSEVPQNLSASRPQDRQFILSSKKLLLSDSGFYLCAWSRDRGQPQHFGDGTRLSIL.

The chain links TRBV28 to TRBJ2-1; 10 bases are a match to TRBD2. There are 12 residues in the CDR3. Trimming cost V 8 bases and J 9 bases; bases outside gene matches: 4. Germline V CDR1 and CDR2: MDHEN, SYDVKM. The CDR3 sequence is CASGLAGAEQFF. DNA of the CDR3: TGTGCCAGCGGGCTAGCGGGAGCTGAGCAGTTCTTC.

This chain uses TRBV2 with TRBJ2-1, with TRBD2 matching 10 bases. The junction had 11 bases not matched to a gene; V was cut back by 4 bases and J by 8 bases. The CDR3 has 16 amino acids. Germline V CDR1 and CDR2: SNHLY, FYNNEI. CDR3 loop: CASSAALAGVYDEQFF. The CDR3 DNA reads as TGTGCCAGCAGTGCGGCCCTAGCGGGAGTTTATGATGAGCAGTTCTTC.

V is TRBV27 and J is TRBJ2-7, with D perhaps matching TRBD2 (6 bases). Per germline, CDR1 MNHEY and CDR2 SMNVEV (reference sequence). Between the trimmed V and J ends, which lost 0 bases and 4 bases, there was a span of 13 bases. This CDR3 has 15 amino acids. The CDR3, as DNA: TGTGCCAGCAGTTTATCGCGGCGGGATGGGTACGAGCAGTACTTC. Its protein is CASSLSRRDGYEQYF.

The chain carries TRBV7-6 and TRBJ2-3; 7 bases are shared with TRBD2. The trim removed 5 bases at V and 4 bases at J, leaving 9 bases unmatched. Germline CDR1 is SGHVS and CDR2 is FNYEAQ. The CDR3 is 15 amino acids. DNA of the CDR3: TGTGCCAGCAGCATGACTCAGGGAGGGTCAGATACGCAGTATTTT. As protein: CASSMTQGGSDTQYF.

The V and J genes are TRBV11-3 and TRBJ2-1, with D perhaps matching TRBD2 (5 bases). This CDR3 is built from 15 residues. Trimming stripped 1 base from V and 1 base from J, with 8 bases between. The germline V gene encodes CDR1 SGHNT and CDR2 YENEEA. The CDR3 loop is CASSLARGSYNEQFF. The CDR3 bases are TGTGCCAGCAGCTTAGCCCGGGGATCCTACAATGAGCAGTTCTTC.

A word on this clone: The sample carries other DNA sequences with the same CDR3. J is TRBJ2-5 and V is TRBV5-1; a weak D match, TRBD2 (6 bases). The germline V gene has CDR1 SGHRS and CDR2 YFSETQ. The CDR3 has 13 residues. The V and J ends lost 3 bases and 5 bases respectively, with 11 bases between them. In DNA, the CDR3 is TGCGCCAGCAGCTCCCCGGGGGAGGAGACCCAGTACTTC. Protein sequence: CASSSPGEETQYF.

This sequence joins TRBV5-1 and TRBJ1-2, with 11 bases matching TRBD1. Trimming at V came to 3 bases and at J to 8 bases, leaving 9 bases not matched to a gene. The CDR3 has 15 amino acids. CDR1 is SGHRS and CDR2 is YFSETQ in the germline V gene. This CDR3 reads CASSSGTGGSRGYTF. CDR3 bases: TGCGCCAGCAGCTCCGGGACAGGGGGGTCGCGAGGCTACACCTTC. Based on the CDR3 plus reference TRBV5-1 and TRBJ1-2, the full variable domain is KAGVTQTPRYLIKTRGQQVTLSCSPISGHRSVSWYQQTPGQGLQFLFEYFSETQRNKGNFPGRFSGRQFSNSRSEMNVSTLELGDSALYLCASSSGTGGSRGYTFGSGTRLTVV.

The J gene is TRBJ1-1, the V gene TRBV7-9, with 9 nucleotides matching TRBD1. The CDR3 runs 16 residues. Germline V gene data show CDR1 as SEHNR and CDR2 as FQNEAQ (reference sequence). V was pared by 3 bases and J by 4 bases, with 9 bases of the junction left unmatched. In DNA form, the CDR3 reads TGTGCCAGCAGCTTTGTATCGGGACAGGGCGGCACTGAAGCTTTCTTT. Its translation is CASSFVSGQGGTEAFF.

The J gene is TRBJ1-1, the V gene TRBV30, with TRBD1 matching over 8 bases. Germline CDR1 and CDR2: GTSNPN and SVGIG (reference sequence). The CDR3 totals 12 residues. Losses at the gene ends were 1 base for V and 10 bases for J; bases not matched to a gene: 5. CDR3 in amino acids: CAWSDRGDGAFF. CDR3 bases: TGTGCCTGGAGTGACAGGGGGGACGGAGCTTTCTTT.

The chain has TRBV27 and TRBJ1-5; D unresolved. The V end was cut by 5 bases, the J end by 0 bases, with 8 bases between. CDR1 MNHEY and CDR2 SMNVEV come from the germline V gene (reference sequence). The CDR3 spans 14 residues. CDR3 sequence reads: CASSPLDSNQPQHF. The CDR3 DNA reads TGTGCCAGCAGTCCCTTAGATAGCAATCAGCCCCAGCATTTT.

This chain connects TRBV14 to TRBJ2-5; TRBD1 might be the D (5 bases). CDR1 SGHDN and CDR2 FVKESK come from the germline V gene. The CDR3 spans 15 residues. Trimming took off 4 bases at V and 4 bases at J, with 16 bases between the two ends. CDR3 sequence: CASSRTALRGETQYF. The CDR3 bases are TGTGCCAGCAGCCGGACGGCGCTTAGGGGAGAGACCCAGTACTTC.

The genes are TRBV7-3 and TRBJ1-1; D may be TRBD1 (5 bases). There are 13 residues in the CDR3. Germline V gene data show CDR1 as SGHTA and CDR2 as FQGTGA. V gave up 6 bases and J gave up 5 bases, with 13 bases separating them. The chain's CDR3 is CASRSRAATEAFF. DNA of the CDR3: TGTGCCAGCAGGTCCAGGGCGGCGACTGAAGCTTTCTTT. Complete variable domain (other parts from reference TRBV7-3 and TRBJ1-1): GAGVSQTPSNKVTEKGKYVELRCDPISGHTALYWYRQSLGQGPEFLIYFQGTGAADDSGLPNDRFFAVRPEGSVSTLKIQRTERGDSAVYLCASRSRAATEAFFGQGTRLTVV.

The rearrangement uses TRBV30 and TRBJ1-3, with D perhaps TRBD1 (6 bases). V lost 2 bases, J lost 0 bases, and 8 bases lay in between. Per the germline V gene, CDR1 is GTSNPN and CDR2 is SVGIG (reference sequence). This CDR3 spans 14 amino acids. Here the CDR3 reads CAWSRTVSGNTIYF. The CDR3 DNA sequence: TGTGCCTGGAGTAGGACAGTCTCTGGAAACACCATATATTTT.

This clone was found a few times. The chain recombines TRBV11-2 with TRBJ1-1; TRBD1 is a possible D gene (6 bases). The V gene's germline CDR1 is SGHAT and CDR2 FQNNGV. V lost 6 bases to trimming and J lost 2 bases, with 19 bases between them. The length of the CDR3 is 16 residues. The CDR3 sequence: CASSFPIGTLNTEAFF. DNA for the CDR3: TGTGCCAGCAGTTTTCCTATCGGGACACTCAACACTGAAGCTTTCTTT.

The rearrangement links TRBV28 to TRBJ1-1; D remains ambiguous. The CDR3 is made up of 12 amino acids. Looked up from germline, CDR1 is MDHEN and CDR2 is SYDVKM. The V and J ends lost 4 bases and 8 bases respectively, with 11 bases between them. CDR3 nucleotide sequence: TGTGCCAGCAGTTCAAGTACCCGGGAAGCTTTCTTT. Translated: CASSSSTREAFF.

The chain couples TRBV7-2 to TRBJ2-1; D is unresolved. This CDR3 contains 12 residues. In germline, CDR1 is SGHTA, CDR2 FQGNSA. Trimming pared 1 base from V and 11 bases from J, leaving 9 bases between. CDR3 residues: CASSLVYLKQFF. Here the CDR3 DNA reads TGTGCCAGCAGCTTAGTGTATCTTAAGCAGTTCTTC.

V usage is TRBV4-1 and J usage is TRBJ1-1; weak D call: TRBD1 (6 bases). V lost 0 bases to trimming and J lost 0 bases, with 8 bases between them. Germline CDR1 MGHRA, CDR2 YSYEKL. This CDR3 contains 15 residues. The CDR3 region is CASSQDGTMNTEAFF. CDR3 bases: TGCGCCAGCAGCCAAGACGGGACAATGAACACTGAAGCTTTCTTT.

There are a few counts of this clone. V usage is TRBV30 and J usage is TRBJ1-6, with 7 nucleotides matching TRBD1. The CDR3 extends over 16 amino acids. The V segment lost 2 bases and the J segment 6 bases; nucleotides outside the gene matches: 10. From germline, CDR1 is GTSNPN and CDR2 SVGIG (reference sequence). CDR3 protein: CAWSSARGLFNSPLHF. CDR3 coding DNA: TGTGCCTGGAGTAGTGCGAGGGGGCTTTTTAATTCACCCCTCCACTTT. Using reference TRBV30 and TRBJ1-6 for the parts outside the CDR3, the full variable domain is SQTIHQWPATLVQPVGSPLSLECTVEGTSNPNLYWYRQAAGRGLQLLFYSVGIGQISSEVPQNLSASRPQDRQFILSSKKLLLSDSGFYLCAWSSARGLFNSPLHFGNGTRLTVT.

The gene calls are TRBV6-6 and TRBJ1-5, with D unclear. Trimming took off 1 base at V and 0 bases at J, with 10 bases between the two ends. CDR3 size: 16 residues. The germline V gene encodes CDR1 MNHNY and CDR2 SVGAGI (reference sequence). DNA for the CDR3: TGTGCCAGCAGTTACTTTGTGACAAATAGCAATCAGCCCCAGCATTTT. Amino acids: CASSYFVTNSNQPQHF.

The V and J genes are TRBV7-8 and TRBJ2-1, with D possibly TRBD1 on 6 matching bases. With 3 bases removed from V and 7 bases from J, the gap between germline ends came to 16 bases. The CDR3 covers 15 residues. CDR1 is SGHVS, CDR2 FQNEAQ, per germline. The CDR3 nucleotides are TGTGCCAGCAGCTTGCGCGAGGGGGTTTTAAATGAGCAGTTCTTC. Protein product: CASSLREGVLNEQFF. Drawing the rest from reference TRBV7-8 and TRBJ2-1, the complete variable domain is GAGVSQSPRYKVAKRGQDVALRCDPISGHVSLFWYQQALGQGPEFLTYFQNEAQLDKSGLPSDRFFAERPEGSVSTLKIQRTQQEDSAVYLCASSLREGVLNEQFFGPGTRLTVL.

Notes on this clone: Other nucleotide sequences from this sample produce the same CDR3. The J gene is TRBJ1-1, the V gene TRBV5-1; D gene ambiguous. V gave up 0 bases and J gave up 1 base, with 4 bases separating them. The CDR3 length is 13 residues. Germline CDR1 reads SGHRS; CDR2 reads YFSETQ. Written as DNA, the CDR3 is TGCGCCAGCAGCTTGGACAGGAACACTGAAGCTTTCTTT. Translating it yields CASSLDRNTEAFF. Full variable domain (rest looked up from reference TRBV5-1 and TRBJ1-1): KAGVTQTPRYLIKTRGQQVTLSCSPISGHRSVSWYQQTPGQGLQFLFEYFSETQRNKGNFPGRFSGRQFSNSRSEMNVSTLELGDSALYLCASSLDRNTEAFFGQGTRLTVV.

The chain has TRBV28 and TRBJ2-4; D call uncertain. CDR3 size: 16 residues. The germline gives CDR1 MDHEN, CDR2 SYDVKM. V was cut by 4 bases and J by 0 bases, with 13 bases left in between. CDR3 amino acids: CASSSTLGKAKNIQYF. Here the CDR3 DNA reads TGTGCCAGCAGTTCTACTCTTGGTAAAGCCAAAAACATTCAGTACTTC.

The V call is TRBV7-2, the J call TRBJ2-1; TRBD1 agrees at 9 bases. Germline values: CDR1 SGHTA, CDR2 FQGNSA. Unmatched junction bases numbered 9, after V lost 5 bases and J lost 10 bases. The CDR3 loop spans 14 amino acids. The CDR3 bases are TGTGCCAGCAGCCCGACCGGGACAGGGAGCGAGCAGTTCTTC. This translates into CASSPTGTGSEQFF.

This sequence joins TRBV4-1 and TRBJ2-7; 16 bases map to TRBD2. The CDR3 runs to 18 residues. Unmatched junction bases numbered 7, after V lost 5 bases and J lost 0 bases. Germline assignment: CDR1 MGHRA and CDR2 YSYEKL. The CDR3 here is CASSVGTSGGAPSYEQYF. DNA for the CDR3: TGCGCCAGCAGCGTCGGGACTAGCGGGGGGGCACCCTCCTACGAGCAGTACTTC.